Sequencing of this T cell receptor beta chain was carried out in a study of blood T cell repertoires in COVID-19. In the study overall: The study drew acute and convalescent COVID-19 samples from the United States, Italy and Spain.

The V gene end was trimmed by 1 base and the J gene end by 5 bases; junction bases not matched to a gene: 4. This CDR3 is 14 amino acids long. Germline values: CDR1 SGHRS, CDR2 YFSETQ. Original processing notes: The authors estimated nucleated cell counts from reference gene primer amplification. The repertoire was sequenced with immunoSEQ multiplex PCR; TCRdb's copy has only in-frame clones and lacks some. V and J calls and clone size are copied from that table; D and trimming were computed from the DNA. The sample has around 230,000 clones; more than 85% are singletons. The V call is TRBV5-1, the J call TRBJ2-7, with TRBD2 matching 9 bases. Sequencing used peripheral blood. This clonotype originated in a man in his forties or fifties with acute or convalescent COVID-19. Here the CDR3 reads CASSLSAGGHEQYF. CDR3 in DNA: TGCGCCAGCAGCTTGTCCGCGGGGGGGCACGAGCAGTACTTC.